The 13 T cell receptor beta chains below all came from one sample that was sequenced in a study of OX40 agonist ivuxolimab in advanced cancers. TCRdb's table, derived via immunoSEQ multiplex PCR, lists solely in-frame clones and lacks some. This table has about 69,000 clones, just over 90% appearing once. This material consisted of CD4+ or CD8+ T cells sorted from blood, taken in a trial of the OX40 agonist ivuxolimab. The receptors were gathered from an adult with an advanced solid tumor such as melanoma, head and neck, liver or kidney cancer.

The chain links TRBV6-6 to TRBJ1-5; 9 bases align to TRBD1. The CDR3 has 15 amino acids. The J segment lost 4 bases and the V segment lost 6 bases, leaving 7 bases of the junction unmatched. The V gene's germline CDR1 is MNHNY and CDR2 SVGAGI (reference sequence). In DNA form, the CDR3 reads TGTGCCAGCAGCAATCTTGGACAGGGGAATCAGCCCCAGCATTTT. This encodes CASSNLGQGNQPQHF.

This chain links TRBV6-5 with TRBJ1-1; 7 nucleotides match TRBD1. This CDR3 is 14 amino acids long. The germline gives CDR1 MNHEY, CDR2 SVGAGI. Trimming took 6 bases from V and 7 from J; bases not matched to a gene: 11. For the CDR3, the DNA is TGTGCCAGCAGGGGGGACAGACCCGAGGATGAAGCTTTCTTT. This codes for CASRGDRPEDEAFF.

This chain connects TRBV7-2 to TRBJ1-2; TRBD1 might be the D (5 bases). Germline CDR1 is SGHTA and CDR2 is FQGNSA. Trimming shortened V by 3 bases and J by 8 bases, and 19 bases separated the two germline ends. The CDR3 spans 15 residues. In DNA form, the CDR3 reads TGTGCCAGCAGCTTTGACAGTTCTACTCCGTCGGGCTACACCTTC. Its translation is CASSFDSSTPSGYTF.

The genes are TRBV19 and TRBJ1-1; no clear D. The CDR3 loop spans 11 amino acids. V was trimmed by 7 bases and J by 3 bases, leaving 6 bases between them. CDR1 and CDR2 (germline): LNHDA, SQIVND (reference sequence). CDR3 bases: TGTGCCAGTACAGGATACACTGAAGCTTTCTTT. Protein: CASTGYTEAFF.

The V and J genes are TRBV7-8 and TRBJ2-1; D assignment may be TRBD1 or TRBD2 (5 bases each). Per the germline V gene, CDR1 is SGHVS and CDR2 is FQNEAQ. The CDR3 runs 15 residues. V lost 6 bases, J lost 4 bases, and 16 bases lay in between. The CDR3 protein is CASSLRDRLYNEQFF. CDR3 DNA: TGTGCCAGCAGTCTCCGGGACCGTCTGTACAATGAGCAGTTCTTC.

The genes are TRBV7-2 and TRBJ2-3; tentative D call: TRBD2 (5 bases). This CDR3 contains 13 residues. Trimming took off 3 bases at V and 2 bases at J, with 6 bases between the two ends. From germline, CDR1 is SGHTA and CDR2 FQGNSA. CDR3 sequence (DNA): TGTGCCAGCAGCTTTGACTACACAGATACGCAGTATTTT. Protein sequence: CASSFDYTDTQYF.

The chain couples TRBV19 to TRBJ2-7; 9 nucleotides match TRBD2. The CDR3 sequence is 16 residues long. V lost 1 base, J lost 3 bases, and 7 bases stayed unmatched. Germline V gene lookup returns CDR1 LNHDA and CDR2 SQIVND (reference sequence). CDR3 coding DNA: TGTGCCAGTAGTATAGGTGGCGGGAGGGCCTTCTACGAGCAGTACTTC. Its protein product is CASSIGGGRAFYEQYF.

The rearrangement links TRBV19 to TRBJ1-2; 9 nucleotides line up with TRBD1. The CDR3 totals 15 residues. Germline-derived CDR1 and CDR2 are LNHDA and SQIVND (reference sequence). V was clipped by 5 bases and J by 2 bases; unmatched bases: 6. The CDR3 spells CASSDRDRDNYGYTF. CDR3 nucleotide sequence: TGTGCCAGTAGTGACCGGGACAGGGACAACTATGGCTACACCTTC.

The V and J genes are TRBV10-3 and TRBJ1-1, with D maybe TRBD1 (6 bases). CDR3 length equals 14 residues. The V end lost 6 bases, the J end lost 5 bases, and 16 bases lay between the germline ends. Germline CDR1 ENHRY, CDR2 SYGVKD. The DNA for the CDR3 is TGTGCCATCAGGGGCGTACAGGGTACTACTGAAGCTTTCTTT. It yields the protein CAIRGVQGTTEAFF.

The chain joins TRBV5-8 to TRBJ2-5; 7 bases align to TRBD2. J gave up 4 bases and V 3 bases, and 12 bases lay outside the gene matches. CDR1 is SGHTS and CDR2 is YDEGEE in the germline V gene. The CDR3 extends over 16 amino acids. As DNA, the CDR3 is TGTGCCAGCAGCTCGAGGGGCGGGGGACCAAGAGAGACCCAGTACTTC. As protein: CASSSRGGGPRETQYF.

This sequence joins TRBV6-5 and TRBJ2-3; maybe TRBD2 (6 bases). CDR3 length: 12 residues. V was pared by 6 bases and J by 12 bases, with 16 bases between. Germline CDR1 MNHEY, CDR2 SVGAGI. The chain's CDR3 is CASRPPAGRQYF. As DNA, the CDR3 is TGTGCCAGCAGACCCCCAGCGGGCCGCCAGTATTTT.

This clone was seen once. The chain couples TRBV11-1 to TRBJ1-1; 7 bases align to TRBD1. Germline V gene sequence: CDR1 SGHAT, CDR2 FQDESV (reference sequence). V was clipped by 5 bases and J by 1 base; unmatched bases: 1. The CDR3 runs to 13 residues. This chain's CDR3 is CASSRQGNTEAFF. CDR3 DNA sequence: TGTGCCAGCAGCCGACAGGGGAACACTGAAGCTTTCTTT.

This clone was detected once. The CDR3 loop is CASMREWAKNIQYF. As DNA, the CDR3 is TGTGCCAGCATGCGGGAGTGGGCCAAAAACATTCAGTACTTC. This chain links TRBV6-1 with TRBJ2-4; the match to TRBD2 covers 7 bases. The CDR3 loop spans 14 amino acids. Trimming took 7 bases from V and 1 from J; bases not matched to a gene: 4. Germline lookup yields CDR1 MNHNS and CDR2 SASEGT.